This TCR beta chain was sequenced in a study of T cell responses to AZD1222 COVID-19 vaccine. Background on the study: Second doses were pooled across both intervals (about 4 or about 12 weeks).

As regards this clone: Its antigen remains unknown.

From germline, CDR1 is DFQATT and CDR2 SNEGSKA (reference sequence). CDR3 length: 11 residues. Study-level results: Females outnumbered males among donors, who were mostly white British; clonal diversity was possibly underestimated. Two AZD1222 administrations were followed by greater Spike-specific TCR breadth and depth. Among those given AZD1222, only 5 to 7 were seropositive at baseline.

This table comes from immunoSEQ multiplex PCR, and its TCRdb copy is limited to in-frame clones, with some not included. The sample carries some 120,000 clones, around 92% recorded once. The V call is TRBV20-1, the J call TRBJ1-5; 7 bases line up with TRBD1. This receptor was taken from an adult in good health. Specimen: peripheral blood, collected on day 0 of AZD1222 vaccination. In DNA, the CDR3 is TGCAGAGACAAGACAGGGCAGCCCCAGCATTTT. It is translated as CRDKTGQPQHF.